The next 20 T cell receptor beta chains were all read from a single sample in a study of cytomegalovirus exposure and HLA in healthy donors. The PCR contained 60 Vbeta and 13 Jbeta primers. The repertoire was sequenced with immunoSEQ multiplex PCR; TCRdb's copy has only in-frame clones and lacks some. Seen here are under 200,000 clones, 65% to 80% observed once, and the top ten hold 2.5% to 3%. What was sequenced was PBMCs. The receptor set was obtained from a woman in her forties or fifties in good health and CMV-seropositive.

The CDR3 DNA reads TGTGCCACCAGGTGGGGAGGGGAGGCAGATACGCAGTATTTT. The encoded protein is CATRWGGEADTQYF. This chain uses TRBV6-6 with TRBJ2-3, with 7 bases lining up with TRBD2. Trimming took 10 bases from V and 4 from J; bases not matched to a gene: 11. The CDR3 spans 14 residues. Looked up from germline, CDR1 is MNHNY and CDR2 is SVGAGI (reference sequence).

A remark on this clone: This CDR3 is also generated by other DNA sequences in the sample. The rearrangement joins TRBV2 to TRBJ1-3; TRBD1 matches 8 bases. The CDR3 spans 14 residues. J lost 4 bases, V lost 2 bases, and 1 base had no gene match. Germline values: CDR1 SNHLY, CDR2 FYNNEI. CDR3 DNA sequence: TGTGCCAGCAGTGAACAGGGGGCAGGAAACACCATATATTTT. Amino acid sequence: CASSEQGAGNTIYF.

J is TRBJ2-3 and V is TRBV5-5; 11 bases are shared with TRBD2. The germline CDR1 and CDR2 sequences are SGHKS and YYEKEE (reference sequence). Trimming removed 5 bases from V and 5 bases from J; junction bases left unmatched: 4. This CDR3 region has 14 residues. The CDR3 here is CASSHSGGGDTQYF. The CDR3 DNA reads TGTGCCAGCAGTCATAGCGGGGGGGGAGATACGCAGTATTTT.

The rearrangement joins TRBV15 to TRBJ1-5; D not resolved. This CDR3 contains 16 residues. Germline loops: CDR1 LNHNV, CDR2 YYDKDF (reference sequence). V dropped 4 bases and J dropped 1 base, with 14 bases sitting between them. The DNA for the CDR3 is TGTGCCACCAGCACCCCGCCTGCCGCGAGCAATCAGCCCCAGCATTTT. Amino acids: CATSTPPAASNQPQHF.

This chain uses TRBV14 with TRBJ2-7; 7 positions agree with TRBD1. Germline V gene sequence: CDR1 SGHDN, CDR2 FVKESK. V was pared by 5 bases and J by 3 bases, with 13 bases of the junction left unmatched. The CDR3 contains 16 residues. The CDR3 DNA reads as TGTGCCAGCAGCTCACCCACCCGGACAGGTCACTACGAGCAGTACTTC. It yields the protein CASSSPTRTGHYEQYF.

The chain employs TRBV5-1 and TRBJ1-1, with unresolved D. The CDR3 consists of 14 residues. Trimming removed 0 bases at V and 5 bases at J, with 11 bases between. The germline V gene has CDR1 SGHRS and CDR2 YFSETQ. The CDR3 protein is CASSLEGSGTEAFF. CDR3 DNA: TGCGCCAGCAGCTTGGAGGGTTCGGGGACTGAAGCTTTCTTT. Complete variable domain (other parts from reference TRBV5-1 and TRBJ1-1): KAGVTQTPRYLIKTRGQQVTLSCSPISGHRSVSWYQQTPGQGLQFLFEYFSETQRNKGNFPGRFSGRQFSNSRSEMNVSTLELGDSALYLCASSLEGSGTEAFFGQGTRLTVV.

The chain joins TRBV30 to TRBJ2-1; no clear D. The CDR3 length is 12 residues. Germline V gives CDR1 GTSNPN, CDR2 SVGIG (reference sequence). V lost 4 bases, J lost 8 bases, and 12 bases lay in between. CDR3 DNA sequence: TGTGCCTGGAACCCCTATCGGGATGAGCAGTTCTTC. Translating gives CAWNPYRDEQFF.

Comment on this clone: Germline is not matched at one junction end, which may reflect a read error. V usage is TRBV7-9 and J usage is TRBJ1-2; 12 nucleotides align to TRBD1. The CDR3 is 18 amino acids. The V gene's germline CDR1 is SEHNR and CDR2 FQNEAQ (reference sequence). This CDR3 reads CSSSLLRGTGGVGYGYTF. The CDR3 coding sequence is TGTTCCAGCAGCTTGCTCAGGGGGACAGGGGGCGTTGGGTATGGCTACACCTTC. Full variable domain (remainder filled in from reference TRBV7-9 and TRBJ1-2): DTGVSQNPRHKITKRGQNVTFRCDPISEHNRLYWYRQTLGQGPEFLTYFQNEAQLEKSRLLSDRFSAERPKGSFSTLEIQRTEQGDSAMYLCSSSLLRGTGGVGYGYTFGSGTRLTVV.

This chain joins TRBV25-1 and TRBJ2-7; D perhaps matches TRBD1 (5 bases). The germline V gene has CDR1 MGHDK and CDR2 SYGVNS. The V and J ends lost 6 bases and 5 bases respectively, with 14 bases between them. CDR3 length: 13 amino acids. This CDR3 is CASRKVGAHEQYF. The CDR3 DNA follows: TGTGCCAGCAGAAAAGTAGGGGCACACGAGCAGTACTTC.

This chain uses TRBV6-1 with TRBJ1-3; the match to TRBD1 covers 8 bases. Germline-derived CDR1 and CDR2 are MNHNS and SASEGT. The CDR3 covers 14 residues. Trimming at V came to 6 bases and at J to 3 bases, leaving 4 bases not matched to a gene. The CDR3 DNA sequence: TGTGCCAGCAGAGACAGGGGAGGTGGAAACACCATATATTTT. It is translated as CASRDRGGGNTIYF.

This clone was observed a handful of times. The CDR3 nucleotides read TGTGCCAGCTCCCCGATGCAGGGCAATGAAGCTTTCTTT. Amino acid sequence: CASSPMQGNEAFF. V and J are TRBV18 and TRBJ1-1; D possibly corresponds to TRBD1 (5 bases). Germline CDR1 KGHSH, CDR2 LQKENI. This CDR3 has 13 residues. The ends were cut back, 6 bases at V and 7 bases at J, with 15 bases in the middle.

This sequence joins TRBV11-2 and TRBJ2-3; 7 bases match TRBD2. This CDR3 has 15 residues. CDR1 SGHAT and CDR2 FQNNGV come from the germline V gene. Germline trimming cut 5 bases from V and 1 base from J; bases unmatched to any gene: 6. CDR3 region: CASSGRDYGTDTQYF. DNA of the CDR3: TGTGCCAGCAGCGGCCGGGACTACGGCACAGATACGCAGTATTTT.

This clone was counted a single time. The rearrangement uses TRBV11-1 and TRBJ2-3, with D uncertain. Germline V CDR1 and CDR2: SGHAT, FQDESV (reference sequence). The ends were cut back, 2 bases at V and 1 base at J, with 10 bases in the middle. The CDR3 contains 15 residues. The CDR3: CASSLYSTGTDTQYF. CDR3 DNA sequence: TGTGCCAGCAGCTTATATAGCACTGGCACAGATACGCAGTATTTT. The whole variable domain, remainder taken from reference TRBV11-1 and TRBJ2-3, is EAEVAQSPRYKITEKSQAVAFWCDPISGHATLYWYRQILGQGPELLVQFQDESVVDDSQLPKDRFSAERLKGVDSTLKIQPAELGDSAMYLCASSLYSTGTDTQYFGPGTRLTVL.

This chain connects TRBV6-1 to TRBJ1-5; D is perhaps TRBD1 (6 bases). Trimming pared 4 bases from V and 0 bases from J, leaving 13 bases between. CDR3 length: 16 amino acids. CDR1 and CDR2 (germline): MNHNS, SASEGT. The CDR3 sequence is CASSVTGFYSNQPQHF. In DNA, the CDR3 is TGTGCCAGCAGTGTAACAGGGTTTTATAGCAATCAGCCCCAGCATTTT.

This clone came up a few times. In DNA, the CDR3 is TGCGCCAGCAGCCCGTTGACAGGGGACTATGGCTACACCTTC. This translates into CASSPLTGDYGYTF. The chain employs TRBV5-1 and TRBJ1-2; 8 bases map to TRBD1. The CDR3 runs 14 residues. The junction had 5 bases not matched to a gene; V was cut back by 4 bases and J by 3 bases. In germline, CDR1 is SGHRS, CDR2 YFSETQ.

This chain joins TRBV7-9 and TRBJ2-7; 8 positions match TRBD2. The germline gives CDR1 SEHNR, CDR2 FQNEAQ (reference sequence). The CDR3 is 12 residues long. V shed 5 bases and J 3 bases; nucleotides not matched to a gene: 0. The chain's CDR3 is CASSRGGYEQYF. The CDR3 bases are TGTGCCAGCAGCCGGGGGGGCTACGAGCAGTACTTC.

CDR3 in DNA: TGTGCCAGCAGCGTAGCTACAGGGCATGAGCAGTTCTTC. Translating gives CASSVATGHEQFF. The rearrangement links TRBV9 to TRBJ2-1; D might be TRBD1 (6 bases). CDR1 and CDR2 from the germline V gene are SGDLS and YYNGEE. The germline V and J ends were trimmed by 0 bases and 8 bases, with 9 bases remaining between them. This CDR3 contains 13 residues.

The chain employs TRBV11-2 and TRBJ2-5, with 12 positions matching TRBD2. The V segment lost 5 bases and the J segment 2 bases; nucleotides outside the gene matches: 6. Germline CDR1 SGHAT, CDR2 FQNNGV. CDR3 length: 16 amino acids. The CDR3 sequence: CASSPPSGGVQETQYF. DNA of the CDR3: TGTGCCAGCAGCCCCCCTAGCGGGGGGGTTCAAGAGACCCAGTACTTC.

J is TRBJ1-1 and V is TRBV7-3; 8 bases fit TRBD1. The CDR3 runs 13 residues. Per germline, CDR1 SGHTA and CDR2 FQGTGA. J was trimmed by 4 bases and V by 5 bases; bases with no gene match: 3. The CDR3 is CASSPTGGTEAFF. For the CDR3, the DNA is TGTGCCAGCAGCCCAACAGGGGGCACTGAAGCTTTCTTT.

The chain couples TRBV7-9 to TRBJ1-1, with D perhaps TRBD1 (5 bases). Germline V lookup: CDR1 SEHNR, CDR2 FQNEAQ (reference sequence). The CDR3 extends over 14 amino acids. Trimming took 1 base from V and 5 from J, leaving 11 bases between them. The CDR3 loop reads CASSLGGKRTEAFF. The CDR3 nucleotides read TGTGCCAGCAGCTTAGGGGGCAAGAGGACTGAAGCTTTCTTT. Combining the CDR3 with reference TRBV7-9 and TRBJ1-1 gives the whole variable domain DTGVSQNPRHKITKRGQNVTFRCDPISEHNRLYWYRQTLGQGPEFLTYFQNEAQLEKSRLLSDRFSAERPKGSFSTLEIQRTEQGDSAMYLCASSLGGKRTEAFFGQGTRLTVV.